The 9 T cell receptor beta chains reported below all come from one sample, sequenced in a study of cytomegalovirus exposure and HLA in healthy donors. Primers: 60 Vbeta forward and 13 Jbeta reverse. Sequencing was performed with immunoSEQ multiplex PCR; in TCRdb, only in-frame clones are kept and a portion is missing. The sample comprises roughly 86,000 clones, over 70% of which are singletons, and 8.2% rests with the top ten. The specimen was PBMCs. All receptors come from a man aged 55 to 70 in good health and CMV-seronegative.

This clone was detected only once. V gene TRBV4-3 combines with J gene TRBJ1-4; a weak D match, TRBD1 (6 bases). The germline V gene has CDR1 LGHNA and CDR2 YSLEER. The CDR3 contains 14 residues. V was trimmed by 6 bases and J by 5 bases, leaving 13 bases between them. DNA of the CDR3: TGCGCCAGCAGGCCGGGACATAACAATGAAAAACTGTTTTTT. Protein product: CASRPGHNNEKLFF.

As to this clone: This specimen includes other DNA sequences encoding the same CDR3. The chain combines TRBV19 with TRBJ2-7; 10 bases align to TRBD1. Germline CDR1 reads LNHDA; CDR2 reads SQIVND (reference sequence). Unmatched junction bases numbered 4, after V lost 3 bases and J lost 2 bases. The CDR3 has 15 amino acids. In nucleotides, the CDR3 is TGTGCCAGTAGTATCGCGGGACAGGGGCCCTACGAGCAGTACTTC. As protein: CASSIAGQGPYEQYF.

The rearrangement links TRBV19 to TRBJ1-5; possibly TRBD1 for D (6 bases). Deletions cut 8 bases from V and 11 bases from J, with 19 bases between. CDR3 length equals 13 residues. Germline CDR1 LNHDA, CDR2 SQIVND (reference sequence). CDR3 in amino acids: CASFDRLAMSQHF. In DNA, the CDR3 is TGTGCCAGTTTCGACAGGCTCGCCATGTCCCAGCATTTT.

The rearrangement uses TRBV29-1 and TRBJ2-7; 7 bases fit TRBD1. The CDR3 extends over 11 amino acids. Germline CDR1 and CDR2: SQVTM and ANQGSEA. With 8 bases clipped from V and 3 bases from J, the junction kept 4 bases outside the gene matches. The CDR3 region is CSHRDSYEQYF. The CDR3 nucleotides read TGCAGCCATAGGGACAGCTACGAGCAGTACTTC.

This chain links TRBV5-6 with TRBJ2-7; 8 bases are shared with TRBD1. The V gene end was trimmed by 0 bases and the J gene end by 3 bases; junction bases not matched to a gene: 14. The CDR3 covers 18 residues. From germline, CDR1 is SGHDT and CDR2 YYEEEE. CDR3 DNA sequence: TGTGCCAGCAGCTTGGGGTCCTGGGGGGCAGGGGGCTACTACGAGCAGTACTTC. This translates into CASSLGSWGAGGYYEQYF.

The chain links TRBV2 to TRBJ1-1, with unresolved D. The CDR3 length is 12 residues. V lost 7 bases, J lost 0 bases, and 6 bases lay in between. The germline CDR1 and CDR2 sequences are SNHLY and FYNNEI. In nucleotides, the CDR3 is TGTGCCAGCAACAGATTGAACACTGAAGCTTTCTTT. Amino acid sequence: CASNRLNTEAFF.

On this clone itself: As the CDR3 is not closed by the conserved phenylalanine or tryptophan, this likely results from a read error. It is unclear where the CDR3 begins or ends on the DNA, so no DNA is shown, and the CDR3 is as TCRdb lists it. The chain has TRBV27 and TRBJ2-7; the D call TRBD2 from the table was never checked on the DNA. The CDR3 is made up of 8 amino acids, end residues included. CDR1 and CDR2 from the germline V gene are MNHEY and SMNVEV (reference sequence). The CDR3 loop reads CAGSYLCA.

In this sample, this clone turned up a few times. CDR3 region: CASSLGDRAYNEQFF. CDR3 nucleotides: TGCGCCAGCAGCTTGGGGGACAGGGCCTACAATGAGCAGTTCTTC. The rearrangement links TRBV5-1 to TRBJ2-1; 9 bases match TRBD1. Germline CDR1 is SGHRS and CDR2 is YFSETQ. Unmatched junction bases numbered 0, after V lost 0 bases and J lost 2 bases. CDR3 length equals 15 residues.

The CDR3 coding sequence is TGCGCCAGCAGCTTGGGTGGCAGACGGGTCGAGACCCAGTACTTC. It codes for CASSLGGRRVETQYF. The V call is TRBV5-1, the J call TRBJ2-5, with D uncertain. This CDR3 spans 15 amino acids. Germline values: CDR1 SGHRS, CDR2 YFSETQ. Deletions cut 0 bases from V and 5 bases from J, with 14 bases between.